These 26 T cell receptor beta chains came from one sample sequenced in a study of shared clonotypes between healthy human individuals. Measured with immunoSEQ multiplex PCR; TCRdb has only the in-frame clones, and not every one. This table has more than 2 million clones, around 95% appearing once. Material for sequencing was naive CD4+ T cells sorted from blood. Regarding subset: CD45RA+ positively selected. These receptors were obtained from a man aged 18-30 years in good health.

The chain carries TRBV5-1 and TRBJ2-2; D tentatively reads TRBD1 or TRBD2 (5 bases each). The germline V gene encodes CDR1 SGHRS and CDR2 YFSETQ. CDR3 length equals 14 residues. V lost 4 bases to trimming and J lost 7 bases, with 14 bases between them. CDR3: CASSPGDPFGELFF. The CDR3 bases are TGCGCCAGCAGCCCCGGGGACCCCTTCGGGGAGCTGTTTTTT. Full variable domain (outside the CDR3, taken from reference TRBV5-1 and TRBJ2-2): KAGVTQTPRYLIKTRGQQVTLSCSPISGHRSVSWYQQTPGQGLQFLFEYFSETQRNKGNFPGRFSGRQFSNSRSEMNVSTLELGDSALYLCASSPGDPFGELFFGEGSRLTVL.

The rearrangement joins TRBV20-1 to TRBJ1-2; D not resolved. V shed 6 bases and J shed 3 bases, with 8 bases lying between them. Germline CDR1 is DFQATT and CDR2 is SNEGSKA (reference sequence). This CDR3 is built from 11 residues. The CDR3 DNA is TGCAGTGCCGGCGGATACTATGGCTACACCTTC. Residues: CSAGGYYGYTF.

CDR3 loop: CASSLEGYQTYNEQFF. For the CDR3, the DNA is TGTGCCAGCAGCTTAGAGGGCTACCAAACCTACAATGAGCAGTTCTTC. The chain has TRBV11-3 and TRBJ2-1; no reliable D call. The CDR3 has 16 residues. Germline lookup yields CDR1 SGHNT and CDR2 YENEEA. Trimming removed 0 bases from V and 2 bases from J, with 11 bases in between.

This chain links TRBV28 with TRBJ2-7, with TRBD1 matching 10 bases. The junction had 1 base not matched to a gene; V was cut back by 6 bases and J by 2 bases. Germline loops: CDR1 MDHEN, CDR2 SYDVKM. The CDR3 covers 13 residues. The CDR3 region is CASRDRGPYEQYF. In nucleotides, the CDR3 is TGTGCCAGCAGAGACAGGGGGCCCTACGAGCAGTACTTC.

This rearrangement joins TRBV7-6 to TRBJ2-7; 7 bases fit TRBD1. The CDR3 totals 16 residues. After removal of 5 bases from V and 1 base from J, the junction contained 11 bases not matched to a gene. Germline V gene lookup returns CDR1 SGHVS and CDR2 FNYEAQ. CDR3 DNA: TGTGCCAGCAGCGCCTCCCCACCGGGACAGTCCTACGAGCAGTACTTC. It codes for CASSASPPGQSYEQYF.

Remarks on this clone: A much larger clonotype is one base distant, so this may be a read error. Within the sample, other DNA sequences also encode this same CDR3. This sequence joins TRBV2 and TRBJ2-2, with D hard to call. This CDR3 has 11 amino acids. V lost 6 bases and J 4 bases, leaving 3 bases between the germline ends. CDR1 and CDR2 from the germline V gene are SNHLY and FYNNEI. The CDR3 nucleotides are TGTGCCAGCAGGGGCACCGGGGAGCTGTTTTTT. Translated: CASRGTGELFF.

A word on this clone: The sample contains more than one DNA sequence encoding this CDR3. The genes are TRBV9 and TRBJ2-3; D unclear. The germline V and J ends were trimmed by 0 bases and 4 bases, with 6 bases remaining between them. CDR1 is SGDLS, CDR2 YYNGEE, per germline. CDR3 length: 13 amino acids. In DNA form, the CDR3 reads TGTGCCAGCAGCGTAGAGTCCCCAGATACGCAGTATTTT. Translating gives CASSVESPDTQYF.

The chain joins TRBV5-6 to TRBJ2-2; D is unresolved. The CDR3 is 13 residues long. The V end lost 2 bases, the J end lost 6 bases, and 8 bases lay between the germline ends. The V gene's germline CDR1 is SGHDT and CDR2 YYEEEE. DNA for the CDR3: TGTGCCAGCAGCTTACCGTGGGCCGGGGAGCTGTTTTTT. This sequence encodes CASSLPWAGELFF.

This chain links TRBV30 with TRBJ1-5, with TRBD1 identical over 9 bases. The CDR3 totals 15 residues. Trimming took 2 bases from V and 4 from J; bases not matched to a gene: 6. Germline CDR1 is GTSNPN and CDR2 is SVGIG (reference sequence). The CDR3: CAWSSGTGINQPQHF. The CDR3 DNA reads as TGTGCCTGGAGTTCCGGGACAGGGATTAATCAGCCCCAGCATTTT.

The chain couples TRBV7-2 to TRBJ1-2; 7 bases are a match to TRBD1. The CDR3 runs to 14 residues. V lost 1 base to trimming and J lost 6 bases; unmatched junction nucleotides: 5. Per the germline V gene, CDR1 is SGHTA and CDR2 is FQGNSA. The CDR3 reads CASSLVGQGDGYTF. The CDR3 nucleotides are TGTGCCAGCAGCTTAGTCGGCCAGGGGGATGGCTACACCTTC.

The rearrangement joins TRBV13 to TRBJ2-5, with 7 bases identical to TRBD1. This CDR3 is 14 amino acids long. CDR1 and CDR2 (germline): PRHDT, FYEKMQ (reference sequence). J lost 4 bases, V lost 4 bases, and 6 bases had no gene match. The CDR3 loop reads CASSSRQGPETQYF. The CDR3 nucleotides read TGTGCCAGCAGCTCGAGACAGGGTCCAGAGACCCAGTACTTC.

This clone was seen a few times. The sample contains more than one DNA sequence encoding this CDR3. The rearrangement links TRBV9 to TRBJ1-2, with D tentatively TRBD1 (5 bases). Trimming removed 0 bases at V and 2 bases at J, with 5 bases between. CDR3 length: 13 residues. Germline loops: CDR1 SGDLS, CDR2 YYNGEE. The chain's CDR3 is CASSVEGNYGYTF. The CDR3 DNA is TGTGCCAGCAGCGTAGAGGGGAACTATGGCTACACCTTC.

V and J are TRBV15 and TRBJ2-3; D is perhaps TRBD1 (5 bases). This CDR3 comprises 14 residues. CDR1 is LNHNV and CDR2 is YYDKDF in the germline V gene (reference sequence). V lost 5 bases, J lost 6 bases, and 15 bases lay in between. The CDR3 loop is CATSWSPGKDTQYF. The CDR3 nucleotides are TGTGCCACCAGCTGGTCGCCAGGGAAGGATACGCAGTATTTT.

The table lists this clone with a count of one. Different DNA sequences within this sample yield the same CDR3. This chain uses TRBV4-1 with TRBJ1-4, with D unclear. CDR1 and CDR2 from the germline V gene are MGHRA and YSYEKL. V lost 4 bases to trimming and J lost 0 bases, with 3 bases between them. This CDR3 contains 13 residues. CDR3 in DNA: TGCGCCAGCAGCCTAGCAACTAATGAAAAACTGTTTTTT. It is translated as CASSLATNEKLFF.

This chain joins TRBV2 and TRBJ2-7; TRBD2 agrees at 7 bases. Trimming at V came to 6 bases and at J to 0 bases, leaving 2 bases not matched to a gene. The CDR3 runs 13 residues. Germline V gene data show CDR1 as SNHLY and CDR2 as FYNNEI. This chain's CDR3 is CASSLADSYEQYF. The CDR3 region has the DNA TGTGCCAGCAGCCTAGCGGACTCCTACGAGCAGTACTTC.

As DNA, the CDR3 is TGCGCCAGCAGCTTTTCCGAACAGGGGGCGGTAAGCGGGAGTAGTTACGAGCAGTACTTC. Amino acids: CASSFSEQGAVSGSSYEQYF. The chain links TRBV5-1 to TRBJ2-7, with D possibly being TRBD1 (9 bases). The CDR3 totals 20 residues. The V gene lost 2 bases and the J gene lost 4 bases, with 31 bases spanning the gap. Germline CDR1 and CDR2: SGHRS and YFSETQ.

On this clone itself: This same CDR3 is encoded by further DNA sequences in the sample. CDR3 coding DNA: TGTGCCAGCAGCTCCGGCGGGTATCAGCCCCAGCATTTT. Protein sequence: CASSSGGYQPQHF. The chain recombines TRBV7-9 with TRBJ1-5; D is undetermined. Germline CDR1 reads SEHNR; CDR2 reads FQNEAQ (reference sequence). Between the trimmed V and J ends, which lost 4 bases and 5 bases, there was a span of 9 bases. The CDR3 runs to 13 residues.

The CDR3 nucleotides read TGTGCAAGTCGCTTAGGGGGGTTAAATGTATTCGACGAGCAGTACTTC. It codes for CASRLGGLNVFDEQYF. The chain recombines TRBV12-2 with TRBJ2-7. TRBV12-2 is flagged as a pseudogene. The CDR3 extends over 16 amino acids.

The rearrangement links TRBV5-1 to TRBJ2-7; 12 bases match TRBD1. The CDR3 is 15 amino acids. V lost 4 bases to trimming and J lost 5 bases; unmatched junction nucleotides: 7. Germline assignment: CDR1 SGHRS and CDR2 YFSETQ. The CDR3 region is CASSHPGQGANEQYF. For the CDR3, the DNA is TGCGCCAGCAGCCACCCGGGACAGGGGGCGAACGAGCAGTACTTC.

This clone was detected only once. The gene calls are TRBV6-6 and TRBJ1-5; no firm D call. CDR1 is MNHNY and CDR2 is SVGAGI in the germline V gene (reference sequence). Deletions cut 2 bases from V and 4 bases from J, with 9 bases between. The CDR3 extends over 14 amino acids. CDR3 coding DNA: TGTGCCAGCAGTTACCGAGAGAGAAATCAGCCCCAGCATTTT. This sequence encodes CASSYRERNQPQHF.

The chain links TRBV11-2 to TRBJ2-7, with 12 bases lining up with TRBD2. The V gene end was trimmed by 5 bases and the J gene end by 6 bases; junction bases not matched to a gene: 17. The CDR3 sequence is 18 residues long. Looked up from germline, CDR1 is SGHAT and CDR2 is FQNNGV. CDR3 region: CASSLRLKASGRAFEQYF. DNA of the CDR3: TGTGCCAGCAGCCTTCGGTTAAAGGCTAGCGGGAGGGCCTTCGAGCAGTACTTC.

The chain joins TRBV2 to TRBJ1-1; 7 bases are a match to TRBD1. CDR1 is SNHLY, CDR2 FYNNEI, per germline. The CDR3 extends over 14 amino acids. The J segment lost 4 bases and the V segment lost 4 bases, leaving 6 bases of the junction unmatched. The CDR3 sequence: CASSGTGEGTEAFF. CDR3 DNA sequence: TGTGCCAGCAGTGGGACAGGAGAGGGCACTGAAGCTTTCTTT.

The chain's CDR3 is CASSSFGTGHYEQYF. DNA for the CDR3: TGTGCCAGCAGCTCCTTCGGGACAGGGCACTACGAGCAGTACTTC. The chain joins TRBV7-9 to TRBJ2-7; 9 bases are a match to TRBD1. The CDR3 consists of 15 residues. V gave up 4 bases and J gave up 3 bases; unmatched junction bases: 7. In germline, CDR1 is SEHNR, CDR2 FQNEAQ (reference sequence).

The gene calls are TRBV10-1 and TRBJ2-2, with 10 positions matching TRBD2. The germline V gene encodes CDR1 WNHNN and CDR2 SYGVQD (reference sequence). This CDR3 spans 17 amino acids. The J segment lost 5 bases and the V segment lost 6 bases, leaving 12 bases of the junction unmatched. The CDR3 DNA is TGCGCCAGCAGCGGTGGGTGGACTAGCGGAGTAACCGGGGAGCTGTTTTTT. Translating it yields CASSGGWTSGVTGELFF.

This chain links TRBV6-5 with TRBJ1-4; D not certain. The CDR3 has 14 residues. Per germline, CDR1 MNHEY and CDR2 SVGAGI. Deletions cut 4 bases from V and 3 bases from J, with 9 bases between. The CDR3 DNA is TGTGCCAGCAGTTTCAACAGCCCTAATGAAAAACTGTTTTTT. Its translation: CASSFNSPNEKLFF.

The chain employs TRBV11-3 and TRBJ2-7; D assignment may be TRBD1 or TRBD2 (5 bases each). The germline V and J ends were trimmed by 3 bases and 2 bases, with 11 bases remaining between them. Germline loops: CDR1 SGHNT, CDR2 YENEEA. CDR3 length equals 14 residues. The CDR3 bases are TGTGCCAGCAGCTTGTCGGGGACCCCCTACGAGCAGTACTTC. Translated: CASSLSGTPYEQYF.